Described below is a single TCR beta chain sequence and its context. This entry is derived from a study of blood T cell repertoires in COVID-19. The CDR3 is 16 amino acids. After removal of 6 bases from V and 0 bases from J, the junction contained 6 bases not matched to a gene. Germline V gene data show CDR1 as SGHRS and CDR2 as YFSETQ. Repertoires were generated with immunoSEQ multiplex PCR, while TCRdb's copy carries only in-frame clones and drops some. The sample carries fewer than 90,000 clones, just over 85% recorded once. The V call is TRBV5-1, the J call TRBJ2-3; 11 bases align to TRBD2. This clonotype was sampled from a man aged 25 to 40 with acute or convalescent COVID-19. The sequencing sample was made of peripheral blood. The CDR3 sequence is CASTNIAGGSTDTQYF. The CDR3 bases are TGCGCCAGCACCAATATAGCGGGAGGGAGCACAGATACGCAGTATTTT.